The rows below give T cell receptor beta chains drawn from one sample of a study of blood T cell repertoires in COVID-19. The protocol was immunoSEQ multiplex PCR, while the TCRdb copy is restricted to in-frame clones and leaves out a portion. The sample holds 350,000 to 450,000 clones, roughly 85% seen once. Material for sequencing was peripheral blood. Receptors originate from a woman aged 18-30 years with acute or convalescent COVID-19. The CDR3 runs from the conserved cysteine through the conserved F or W. The D gene is left open where the match is weak. The size field is filled for only some rows; it gives once, few, many or a size class.

>TRBD1|15|NA|TRBV5-1|TRBJ1-2
TGCGCCAGCAGCTTTGGGACAGAGAATAACTATGGCTACACCTTC
CASSFGTENNYGYTF
>NA|15|NA|TRBV6-5|TRBJ2-7
TGTGCCAGCAGTTACTCCCGGACTGAAGGGAACGAGCAGTACTTC
CASSYSRTEGNEQYF
>TRBD1|15|NA|TRBV5-1|TRBJ1-2
TGCGCCAGCAGCTTGGAGGCAGGGGGCAACTATGGCTACACCTTC
CASSLEAGGNYGYTF
>TRBD1|15|once|TRBV19|TRBJ1-2
TGTGCCAGTACAGAGTACGGGACAGGGGGCTATGGCTACACCTTC
CASTEYGTGGYGYTF
>NA|12|NA|TRBV28|TRBJ1-3
TGTGCCAGCGTTTCTGGCGGAAACACCATATATTTT
CASVSGGNTIYF
>TRBD1|15|NA|TRBV2|TRBJ1-1
TGTGCCAGTAGCAAAGCGCCAGGGGGAAACACTGAAGCTTTCTTT
CASSKAPGGNTEAFF
>NA|15|NA|TRBV2|TRBJ1-1
TGTGCCAGCAGGCAGGGGCTTGGGGGAGCAACTGAAGCTTTCTTT
CASRQGLGGATEAFF
>NA|13|NA|TRBV7-9|TRBJ2-1
TGTGCCAGCAGCTTAGAGGGGGACAATGAGCAGTTCTTC
CASSLEGDNEQFF
>TRBD1|14|few|TRBV7-9|TRBJ1-1
TGTGCCAGCAGCTTATTGGGACAGCACACTGAAGCTTTCTTT
CASSLLGQHTEAFF
>TRBD1|15|NA|TRBV5-1|TRBJ1-6
TGCGCCAGCAGCGATGACAGGGGGCAAATTTCACCCCTCCACTTT
CASSDDRGQISPLHF
>NA|13|NA|TRBV7-6|TRBJ1-6
TGTGCCAGCAGCTTAGAGCCCCCTTCACCCCTCCACTTT
CASSLEPPSPLHF
>TRBD1|16|NA|TRBV5-8|TRBJ1-5
TGTGCCAGCAGCTTGAGCGGGACAGGGCTCCATCAGCCCCAGCATTTT
CASSLSGTGLHQPQHF
>NA|14|NA|TRBV28|TRBJ2-3
TGTGCCAGCAAGTTTGCGACAGGCACAGATACGCAGTATTTT
CASKFATGTDTQYF
>TRBD1|15|NA|TRBV6-1|TRBJ1-2
TGTGCCAGCAGTGAAGATGGGACAGGGGACTATGGCTACACCTTC
CASSEDGTGDYGYTF
>NA|14|NA|TRBV4-1|TRBJ2-3
TGCGCCAGCAGCCAAGACTTAGCAGCAGATACGCAGTATTTT
CASSQDLAADTQYF
>NA|13|NA|TRBV24-1|TRBJ2-7
TGTGCCACCGGGGCGGGGGCAGGATACGAGCAGTACTTC
CATGAGAGYEQYF
>NA|11|NA|TRBV28|TRBJ2-5
TGTGCCAGCAGCTCCCAGGCGACCCAGTACTTC
CASSSQATQYF
>TRBD1|16|NA|TRBV18|TRBJ1-6
TGTGCCAGCTCACCTAGAGAACAGGGGACTAATTCACCCCTCCACTTT
CASSPREQGTNSPLHF
>NA|13|NA|TRBV29-1|TRBJ1-3
TGCAGCGTCTCCCGGGACATAGGAAACACCATATATTTT
CSVSRDIGNTIYF
>TRBD2|16|NA|TRBV7-3|TRBJ2-3
TGTGCCAGCAGCTTAACCGGGGGGGCTAGCACAGATACGCAGTATTTT
CASSLTGGASTDTQYF
>TRBD1|13|NA|TRBV29-1|TRBJ1-2
TGCAGCGTTTCAACAGGGGTTAACTATGGCTACACCTTC
CSVSTGVNYGYTF
>NA|14|NA|TRBV13|TRBJ2-7
TGTGCCAGCAGCCCCGGACTAAGCTCCTACGAGCAGTACTTC
CASSPGLSSYEQYF
>TRBD2|15|NA|TRBV7-8|TRBJ2-2
TGTGCCAGCAGCTTGTACGGGAGGGGTACCGGGGAGCTGTTTTTT
CASSLYGRGTGELFF
>NA|19|NA|TRBV15|TRBJ2-4
TGTGCCACCAGCAGACCCCTGGGCGTGTCGAGCTTAGCCAAAAACATTCAGTACTTC
CATSRPLGVSSLAKNIQYF
>NA|14|NA|TRBV27|TRBJ1-3
TGTGCCAGCAGTTTCGGGGGGTATGGAAACACCATATATTTT
CASSFGGYGNTIYF
>TRBD1|13|NA|TRBV6-5|TRBJ2-3
TGTGCCAGCAGCCCAGGACAGGGGAATACGCAGTATTTT
CASSPGQGNTQYF